These 30 T cell receptor beta chains were all obtained from the same sample, sequenced in a study of monozygotic twins with inflammatory bowel disease. TCRdb reanalyzed the 5' RACE reads and collapses them to one entry per CDR3 protein, without DNA. The sample table sets out around 380,000 distinct CDR3 sequences. Sequencing was done on a sample of blood. These receptors all stem from a human donor with ulcerative colitis or Crohn's disease, or a healthy co-twin of an affected twin (not recorded which).

This chain's CDR3 is CATSGRGPNEKLFF. The V and J genes are TRBV15 and TRBJ1-4; the TCRdb D gene call, TRBD1, has no DNA to confirm it. CDR1 is LNHNV and CDR2 is YYDKDF in the germline V gene (reference sequence). This CDR3 is built from 14 residues.

This chain joins TRBV24-1 and TRBJ2-7; as DNA is missing, the TRBD2 call by TCRdb cannot be tested. The CDR3 consists of 17 residues. Per germline, CDR1 KGHDR and CDR2 SFDVKD. The chain's CDR3 is CATSDFGKRVVSYEQYF.

The chain couples TRBV9 to TRBJ2-3; no DNA is available, so the TRBD1 call from TCRdb remains unchecked. CDR3 length: 14 amino acids. Germline V gives CDR1 SGDLS, CDR2 YYNGEE. CDR3 loop: CASSVGGAPDTQYF.

This chain joins TRBV12-3 or TRBV12-4 and TRBJ2-3; TCRdb gives TRBD1 as the D gene, but with no DNA this cannot be confirmed. The CDR3 runs to 14 residues. The CDR3 sequence is CASTPGQKGDTQYF.

The rearrangement joins TRBV7-6 to TRBJ1-4; the TCRdb D gene call, TRBD1, has no DNA to confirm it. The CDR3 sequence is 14 residues long. Germline V CDR1 and CDR2: SGHVS, FNYEAQ. CDR3 region: CASSRDSYNEKLFF.

The V and J genes are TRBV7-9 and TRBJ1-1; the D gene TCRdb calls, TRBD1, cannot be checked with no DNA. CDR3 size: 15 residues. Germline V gene lookup returns CDR1 SEHNR and CDR2 FQNEAQ (reference sequence). This CDR3 is CASRKGGGKNTEAFF.

The chain couples TRBV29-1 to TRBJ1-2. The CDR3 runs to 14 residues. CDR1 and CDR2 from the germline V gene are SQVTM and ANQGSEA. The CDR3 loop is CSASLGGAVDGYTF. The complete variable domain, with remaining parts taken from reference TRBV29-1 and TRBJ1-2, reads SAVISQKPSRDICQRGTSLTIQCQVDSQVTMMFWYRQQPGQSLTLIATANQGSEATYESGFVIDKFPISRPNLTFSTLTVSNMSPEDSSIYLCSASLGGAVDGYTFGSGTRLTVV.

This sequence joins TRBV15 and TRBJ1-6; TCRdb outputs TRBD1, but without DNA this stays unchecked. CDR1 LNHNV and CDR2 YYDKDF come from the germline V gene (reference sequence). CDR3 length: 16 amino acids. CDR3 region: CATSSTGTGINSPLHF.

The chain is built from TRBV30 and TRBJ2-7; TCRdb names TRBD1, which stays unverified in the absence of DNA. This CDR3 is built from 13 residues. Looked up from germline, CDR1 is GTSNPN and CDR2 is SVGIG (reference sequence). CDR3 residues: CAWSEGTRGEQYF.

The CDR3: CASRLEGAFTDTRYF. The gene calls are TRBV27 and TRBJ2-3; without DNA, the TCRdb call of TRBD1 cannot be checked. The CDR3 has 15 residues. Per the germline V gene, CDR1 is MNHEY and CDR2 is SMNVEV (reference sequence).

V and J are TRBV5-1 and TRBJ2-6. Germline V gene sequence: CDR1 SGHRS, CDR2 YFSETQ. The CDR3 runs to 15 residues. CDR3 in amino acids: CASSQLSNGANVLTF.

The rearrangement links TRBV7-2 to TRBJ2-2; the TRBD2 assignment by TCRdb is unverifiable without DNA. Germline values: CDR1 SGHTA, CDR2 FQGNSA. This CDR3 has 15 residues. Here the CDR3 reads CASRIIAANTGELFF.

This CDR3 is CATSEGDTEAFF. This chain joins TRBV24-1 and TRBJ1-1; TCRdb's D call, TRBD1, is unchecked because there is no DNA. The CDR3 loop spans 12 amino acids. Germline CDR1 KGHDR, CDR2 SFDVKD.

The genes are TRBV7-9 and TRBJ2-1; TCRdb reports TRBD2, a call that lacks DNA to check it against. Germline lookup yields CDR1 SEHNR and CDR2 FQNEAQ (reference sequence). This CDR3 contains 17 residues. The CDR3: CASSLARAGGLIPEQFF.

The chain uses TRBV3-1 and TRBJ2-7; TCRdb reports TRBD2, a call that lacks DNA to check it against. The CDR3 is 13 residues long. CDR1 and CDR2 from the germline V gene are LGHDT and YNNKEL (reference sequence). The CDR3 region is CASSPSEGYEQYF.

The J gene is TRBJ2-5, the V gene TRBV28. The germline CDR1 and CDR2 sequences are MDHEN and SYDVKM. The CDR3 loop spans 14 amino acids. CDR3 loop: CASSPRRFQETQYF.

This sequence joins TRBV5-1 and TRBJ2-1; as DNA is missing, the TRBD1 call by TCRdb cannot be tested. CDR3 length equals 14 residues. Per germline, CDR1 SGHRS and CDR2 YFSETQ. The CDR3 sequence: CASRPQGPINEQFF.

The chain combines TRBV5-1 with TRBJ1-1. Germline V CDR1 and CDR2: SGHRS, YFSETQ. The CDR3 loop spans 14 amino acids. CDR3 region: CASSLEIANTEAFF.

The CDR3 spells CATSRGGGGASYNEKFF. V is TRBV15 and J is TRBJ2-1; the TRBD2 assignment by TCRdb is unverifiable without DNA. This CDR3 is 17 amino acids long. Germline V gene sequence: CDR1 LNHNV, CDR2 YYDKDF (reference sequence).

This chain links TRBV29-1 with TRBJ1-1. The germline V gene encodes CDR1 SQVTM and CDR2 ANQGSEA. CDR3 length equals 13 residues. CDR3 amino acids: CSVDRSMNTEAFF.

The chain employs TRBV28 and TRBJ2-2. Germline CDR1 MDHEN, CDR2 SYDVKM. The CDR3 consists of 13 residues. CDR3: CASEDGDTGELFF.

The rearrangement links TRBV3-1 to TRBJ2-1; absent DNA, TCRdb's TRBD2 call cannot be checked. Germline loops: CDR1 LGHDT, CDR2 YNNKEL (reference sequence). The CDR3 runs to 17 residues. CDR3 region: CASSPGLAGGPYNEQFF.

The rearrangement joins TRBV7-2 to TRBJ2-1; TCRdb calls TRBD2, which cannot be checked without DNA. Germline CDR1 SGHTA, CDR2 FQGNSA. This CDR3 comprises 16 residues. The CDR3 sequence is CASSLLSGTSYNEQFF.

The chain carries TRBV6-6 and TRBJ2-5; without DNA, the TCRdb call of TRBD1 cannot be checked. Looked up from germline, CDR1 is MNHNY and CDR2 is SVGAGI (reference sequence). The CDR3 runs 13 residues. This CDR3 reads CASHMGVLETQYF.

The V gene is TRBV7-2, the J gene TRBJ1-6; without DNA, the TCRdb call of TRBD1 cannot be checked. From germline, CDR1 is SGHTA and CDR2 FQGNSA. The CDR3 runs to 16 residues. The chain's CDR3 is CASSLEPPGVGSPLHF.

CDR3 in amino acids: CASSSGLAPYNEQFF. This sequence joins TRBV7-7 and TRBJ2-1; TCRdb's D call, TRBD2, is unchecked because there is no DNA. Germline V gives CDR1 SSHAT, CDR2 FNYEAQ (reference sequence). The CDR3 sequence is 15 residues long.

This chain joins TRBV30 and TRBJ1-2. The CDR3 is 12 residues long. Germline loops: CDR1 GTSNPN, CDR2 SVGIG (reference sequence). CDR3 residues: CAWTMNTDGYTF. The entire variable domain, with the rest obtained from reference TRBV30 and TRBJ1-2, is as follows: SQTIHQWPATLVQPVGSPLSLECTVEGTSNPNLYWYRQAAGRGLQLLFYSVGIGQISSEVPQNLSASRPQDRQFILSSKKLLLSDSGFYLCAWTMNTDGYTFGSGTRLTVV.

The V and J genes are TRBV5-4 and TRBJ2-1; TCRdb reports TRBD2, a call that lacks DNA to check it against. The CDR3 sequence is 15 residues long. Germline V CDR1 and CDR2: SGHNT, YYREEE (reference sequence). The CDR3 sequence: CASSLGRLAPNEQFF.

V gene TRBV5-1 combines with J gene TRBJ2-1; without DNA, the TCRdb call of TRBD1 cannot be checked. Per the germline V gene, CDR1 is SGHRS and CDR2 is YFSETQ. The length of the CDR3 is 14 residues. The CDR3 spells CASTLDNRGNEQFF.

The chain employs TRBV20-1 and TRBJ2-1; the TCRdb call, TRBD2, lacks DNA for checking. CDR1 and CDR2 (germline): DFQATT, SNEGSKA (reference sequence). The CDR3 is made up of 15 amino acids. The CDR3 protein is CSARDLLAGWHEQFF.